A single sample is the source of the 24 T cell receptor beta chains below, sequenced in a study of cytomegalovirus exposure and HLA in healthy donors. The protocol was immunoSEQ multiplex PCR, while the TCRdb copy is restricted to in-frame clones and leaves out a portion. The sample records some 150,000 clones, 85% to 90% being singletons. Material for sequencing was PBMCs. The receptors stem from a woman in her late teens or twenties in good health and CMV-seropositive.

The chain is built from TRBV7-3 and TRBJ2-1, with 14 nucleotides matching TRBD2. CDR1 SGHTA and CDR2 FQGTGA come from the germline V gene. The CDR3 contains 15 residues. Trimming took 6 bases from V and 6 from J; bases not matched to a gene: 4. CDR3 in DNA: TGTGCCAGCAGACCCGGACTAGCGGGAGGCAATGAGCAGTTCTTC. Its protein product is CASRPGLAGGNEQFF.

The rearrangement links TRBV5-5 to TRBJ1-1; the D gene is possibly TRBD1 (5 bases). V was shortened by 4 bases and J by 0 bases, with 16 bases between the two germline ends. CDR1 and CDR2 from the germline V gene are SGHKS and YYEKEE (reference sequence). This CDR3 contains 16 residues. The CDR3 sequence is CASSRTRALVNTEAFF. The CDR3 DNA follows: TGTGCCAGCAGCCGCACCAGGGCCTTGGTGAACACTGAAGCTTTCTTT. Drawing the rest from reference TRBV5-5 and TRBJ1-1, the complete variable domain is DAGVTQSPTHLIKTRGQQVTLRCSPISGHKSVSWYQQVLGQGPQFIFQYYEKEERGRGNFPDRFSARQFPNYSSELNVNALLLGDSALYLCASSRTRALVNTEAFFGQGTRLTVV.

This chain connects TRBV28 to TRBJ1-5; TRBD1 matches at 8 bases. Germline V gives CDR1 MDHEN, CDR2 SYDVKM. The ends lost 2 bases at V and 6 bases at J; junction bases unmatched: 9. The CDR3 spans 16 residues. CDR3 loop: CASSLASRGLVQPQHF. The CDR3 DNA sequence: TGTGCCAGCAGTTTAGCGAGCAGGGGGCTCGTTCAGCCCCAGCATTTT. The whole variable domain, remainder taken from reference TRBV28 and TRBJ1-5, is DVKVTQSSRYLVKRTGEKVFLECVQDMDHENMFWYRQDPGLGLRLIYFSYDVKMKEKGDIPEGYSVSREKKERFSLILESASTNQTSMYLCASSLASRGLVQPQHFGDGTRLSIL.

This sequence joins TRBV2 and TRBJ1-5; 9 nucleotides match TRBD1. This CDR3 spans 16 amino acids. Germline V gene lookup returns CDR1 SNHLY and CDR2 FYNNEI. J was trimmed by 6 bases and V by 4 bases; bases with no gene match: 10. CDR3: CASSGGTGSFAQPQHF. In DNA, the CDR3 is TGTGCCAGCAGTGGGGGGACAGGGTCATTCGCTCAGCCCCAGCATTTT.

The chain carries TRBV28 and TRBJ1-5; 7 bases fit TRBD1. The germline gives CDR1 MDHEN, CDR2 SYDVKM. The CDR3 contains 16 residues. The V and J ends lost 10 bases and 4 bases, in that order; junction bases with no gene match: 16. The CDR3 sequence: CATAPPTGRRNQPQHF. The DNA for the CDR3 is TGTGCCACCGCACCCCCGACAGGGCGAAGAAATCAGCCCCAGCATTTT.

The V gene is TRBV6-1, the J gene TRBJ2-7; D call uncertain. This CDR3 has 13 residues. V was clipped by 5 bases and J by 0 bases, with 8 bases between them. In germline, CDR1 is MNHNS, CDR2 SASEGT. DNA of the CDR3: TGTGCCAGCAGTATGACAAACTCCTACGAGCAGTACTTC. This codes for CASSMTNSYEQYF.

V is TRBV28 and J is TRBJ1-1; 7 bases agree with TRBD1. The germline gives CDR1 MDHEN, CDR2 SYDVKM. The CDR3 is made up of 15 amino acids. Trimming removed 2 bases from V and 8 bases from J; junction bases left unmatched: 11. CDR3 nucleotide sequence: TGTGCCAGCAGTTTACTGGCTCCGACAGGGCGGGAAGCTTTCTTT. Translating gives CASSLLAPTGREAFF.

This chain links TRBV9 with TRBJ2-2; maybe TRBD2 (5 bases). The germline V gene encodes CDR1 SGDLS and CDR2 YYNGEE. V was trimmed by 3 bases and J by 4 bases, leaving 13 bases between them. There are 15 residues in the CDR3. CDR3 DNA: TGTGCCAGCAGCGGCGCGAGGGTTCCCACCGGGGAGCTGTTTTTT. Its protein is CASSGARVPTGELFF.

This clone was seen only once. The J gene is TRBJ1-1, the V gene TRBV28; tentatively, D is TRBD1 (5 bases). V dropped 8 bases and J dropped 4 bases, with 14 bases sitting between them. The CDR3 extends over 13 amino acids. The V gene's germline CDR1 is MDHEN and CDR2 SYDVKM. The CDR3 bases are TGTGCCAGCCTCCAGGGAACATTCACTGAAGCTTTCTTT. Protein product: CASLQGTFTEAFF.

The rearrangement joins TRBV2 to TRBJ2-7; TRBD2 aligns across 12 bases. Germline CDR1 and CDR2: SNHLY and FYNNEI. CDR3 length equals 15 residues. The junction had 6 bases not matched to a gene; V was cut back by 3 bases and J by 6 bases. CDR3 DNA: TGTGCCAGCAGTGAGGCTAGCGGGGGGGCGGTCGAGCAGTACTTC. Protein product: CASSEASGGAVEQYF.

This clone was observed once. This chain joins TRBV6-4 and TRBJ2-5; D is perhaps TRBD2 (6 bases). Germline assignment: CDR1 MRHNA and CDR2 SNTAGT. The CDR3 totals 13 residues. V was trimmed by 8 bases and J by 5 bases, leaving 15 bases between them. CDR3 sequence: CASSRDSMETQYF. For the CDR3, the DNA is TGTGCCAGCTCGCGGGACTCAATGGAGACCCAGTACTTC.

The chain joins TRBV28 to TRBJ2-5, with 16 bases matching TRBD2. The V gene's germline CDR1 is MDHEN and CDR2 SYDVKM. This CDR3 is 17 amino acids long. V shed 7 bases, J shed 4 bases, and the junction held 9 bases outside the gene matches. The DNA for the CDR3 is TGTGCCAGCAATGCCGGGACTAGCGGGAGGGGAAGAGAGACCCAGTACTTC. It codes for CASNAGTSGRGRETQYF.

The rearrangement links TRBV30 to TRBJ1-6, with D maybe TRBD1 (5 bases). V was shortened by 8 bases and J by 10 bases, with 18 bases between the two germline ends. From germline, CDR1 is GTSNPN and CDR2 SVGIG (reference sequence). This CDR3 is built from 13 residues. The CDR3 is CAAARRALSPLHF. Here the CDR3 DNA reads TGTGCCGCAGCTCGCAGGGCCCTGTCACCCCTCCACTTT.

This chain uses TRBV5-4 with TRBJ2-7, with TRBD2 matching over 16 bases. Per germline, CDR1 SGHNT and CDR2 YYREEE (reference sequence). The V gene end was trimmed by 4 bases and the J gene end by 6 bases; junction bases not matched to a gene: 7. The CDR3 is made up of 16 amino acids. The CDR3 loop reads CASSREGLAGGAEQYF. In nucleotides, the CDR3 is TGTGCCAGCAGCAGGGAGGGACTAGCGGGAGGGGCCGAGCAGTACTTC.

The CDR3 nucleotides read TGTGCCAGCAAGAGGACAGGGGCCCGGTTGGACACTGAAGCTTTCTTT. Its translation: CASKRTGARLDTEAFF. V usage is TRBV27 and J usage is TRBJ1-1; the match to TRBD1 covers 9 bases. Per the germline V gene, CDR1 is MNHEY and CDR2 is SMNVEV (reference sequence). V lost 7 bases and J lost 3; bases outside the gene matches: 12. The CDR3 extends over 16 amino acids.

The rearrangement joins TRBV9 to TRBJ2-1, with D maybe TRBD2 (5 bases). The CDR3 is 15 amino acids. Germline values: CDR1 SGDLS, CDR2 YYNGEE. V was clipped by 0 bases and J by 2 bases, with 9 bases between them. CDR3 nucleotide sequence: TGTGCCAGCAGCGTAGATATCGGGACCTACAATGAGCAGTTCTTC. It translates to CASSVDIGTYNEQFF.

The chain recombines TRBV5-1 with TRBJ2-6; TRBD1 matches at 7 bases. Germline V CDR1 and CDR2: SGHRS, YFSETQ. This CDR3 has 15 amino acids. The J segment lost 7 bases and the V segment lost 0 bases, leaving 4 bases of the junction unmatched. The CDR3 sequence: CASSLVTGVANVLTF. CDR3 coding DNA: TGCGCCAGCAGCTTGGTAACAGGGGTAGCCAACGTCCTGACTTTC. Supplemented by reference TRBV5-1 and TRBJ2-6, the full variable domain reads KAGVTQTPRYLIKTRGQQVTLSCSPISGHRSVSWYQQTPGQGLQFLFEYFSETQRNKGNFPGRFSGRQFSNSRSEMNVSTLELGDSALYLCASSLVTGVANVLTFGAGSRLTVL.

This rearrangement joins TRBV7-2 to TRBJ2-7, with D possibly matching TRBD2 (6 bases). The V and J ends lost 3 bases and 1 base respectively, with 13 bases between them. The CDR3 totals 15 residues. Germline loops: CDR1 SGHTA, CDR2 FQGNSA. The chain's CDR3 is CASSFFGGSSYEQYF. CDR3 nucleotide sequence: TGTGCCAGCAGCTTCTTTGGAGGGTCGTCCTACGAGCAGTACTTC.

This clone came up a few times. J is TRBJ1-5 and V is TRBV15; 7 bases match TRBD1. J lost 6 bases, V lost 5 bases, and 16 bases had no gene match. The CDR3 contains 17 residues. Germline V gives CDR1 LNHNV, CDR2 YYDKDF (reference sequence). The CDR3 sequence: CATSPSEGRGRSQPQHF. Here the CDR3 DNA reads TGTGCCACCAGCCCCTCGGAGGGAAGGGGGCGCAGTCAGCCCCAGCATTTT.

This rearrangement joins TRBV7-8 to TRBJ2-1, with 11 bases aligning to TRBD2. The CDR3 spans 18 residues. Germline lookup yields CDR1 SGHVS and CDR2 FQNEAQ. V shed 5 bases, J shed 2 bases, and the junction held 11 bases outside the gene matches. The CDR3 spells CASSRRTSGSLTYNEQFF. Here the CDR3 DNA reads TGTGCCAGCAGCCGACGGACTAGCGGGTCTCTGACCTACAATGAGCAGTTCTTC.

This chain uses TRBV7-8 with TRBJ1-2, with TRBD1 as a possible D gene (5 bases). Germline V gene lookup returns CDR1 SGHVS and CDR2 FQNEAQ. The CDR3 loop spans 13 amino acids. Trimming shortened V by 1 base and J by 8 bases, and 11 bases separated the two germline ends. The CDR3 reads CASSLGGRQGYTF. The DNA for the CDR3 is TGTGCCAGCAGCTTAGGAGGAAGACAGGGCTACACCTTC.

The chain carries TRBV4-1 and TRBJ2-5; 8 bases fit TRBD2. This CDR3 has 14 amino acids. The junction had 2 bases not matched to a gene; V was cut back by 1 base and J by 4 bases. Germline CDR1 reads MGHRA; CDR2 reads YSYEKL. CDR3 DNA sequence: TGCGCCAGCAGCCAAGGGCTAGCGGGAGAGACCCAGTACTTC. Its protein is CASSQGLAGETQYF.

The table lists this clone with a count of one. The chain is built from TRBV28 and TRBJ2-7; 9 nucleotides match TRBD1. Germline lookup yields CDR1 MDHEN and CDR2 SYDVKM. V lost 5 bases to trimming and J lost 2 bases; unmatched junction nucleotides: 7. This CDR3 spans 15 amino acids. DNA for the CDR3: TGTGCCAGCAGTCCCCGGGGACAGGGAGCCTACGAGCAGTACTTC. Translating it yields CASSPRGQGAYEQYF.

This chain links TRBV5-1 with TRBJ2-3; 10 positions agree with TRBD2. The CDR3 has 17 residues. V was clipped by 4 bases and J by 2 bases; unmatched bases: 10. Germline V gives CDR1 SGHRS, CDR2 YFSETQ. The CDR3 DNA reads TGCGCCAGCAGCCAGGCGGCTAGCGGGGGAATCACAGATACGCAGTATTTT. Encoded protein: CASSQAASGGITDTQYF.